This TCR beta chain was captured by sequencing in a study of early T cells in non-severe SARS-CoV-2 infection. Overall study context: With bulk RNA from unsorted whole blood as input, sequencing yielded unpaired chains.

One entry per CDR3 protein results from TCRdb running MiXCR on the 5' RACE reads. The sample gives about 55,000 distinct CDR3 sequences, 6.6% of which show up once; roughly 6% is in the top ten. The CDR3 has 17 residues. J gave up 9 bases and V 1 base, and 13 bases lay outside the gene matches. CDR1 SGHTA and CDR2 FQGTGA come from the germline V gene. This chain connects TRBV7-3 to TRBJ2-1, with 9 positions matching TRBD2. The sequences come from whole blood, collected at baseline. This sequence originates from an adult who was a healthcare worker with PCR-confirmed SARS-CoV-2 infection or an uninfected control (not recorded which). The CDR3 here is CASSLNAPGGGAVEQFF. In DNA form, the CDR3 reads TGTGCCAGCAGCTTAAACGCTCCTGGCGGGGGGGCGGTTGAGCAGTTCTTC.